These T cell receptor beta chains were read from a single sample in a study of graft-versus-host responses after intestinal transplantation. Their cognate antigens are unknown. Clones were read by immunoSEQ multiplex PCR, and TCRdb kept only the in-frame ones, dropping some. Here the sample spans over 70,000 clones, 94% being singletons. Sequenced here: unstimulated CD8+ T cells sorted from spleen or lymph node cells, sampled before intestinal transplant. These receptors came from a human donor who received an intestinal transplant. Each CDR3 is given with its conserved first and last residue. A D gene is named only where the DNA matches it firmly.

>TRBV2|TRBJ2-7|.
CASSVGSGDRTPYEQYF
>TRBV7-9|TRBJ2-3|.
CASSLVDREPFTDTQYF
>TRBV5-1|TRBJ1-1|TRBD1
CASSLRQGMNTEAFF
>TRBV2|TRBJ2-7|.
CASRATVTYEQYF
>TRBV27|.|.
CASSLYPGGSSYEQYF
>TRBV29-1|TRBJ1-1|.
CSVDTGRPEAFF
>TRBV27|TRBJ1-1|TRBD1
CASSFLTTGGTEAFF
>TRBV5-1|TRBJ2-5|TRBD1
CASSDRVQETQYF
>TRBV7-2|TRBJ2-7|.
CASSHRGTILVPYEQYF
>TRBV10-3|TRBJ1-3|.
CAITEGGNTIYF
>TRBV28|TRBJ2-2|TRBD1
CASSHPPRTGDTGELFF
>TRBV9|TRBJ2-5|.
CASSVPADPQETQYF
>TRBV7-6|TRBJ1-5|TRBD1
CASSLTPGQLFVRNQPQHF
>TRBV11-2|TRBJ2-7|TRBD1
CASSWGRGLTGRVYEQYF
>TRBV6-1|TRBJ2-7|TRBD2
CASTESGRHYEQYF
>TRBV11-3|TRBJ2-5|TRBD2
CASSARGDGKTQYF
>TRBV20-1|TRBJ2-7|.
CSADTGREQYF
>TRBV4-2|TRBJ2-5|TRBD2
CASSQDPGEREGLETQYF
>TRBV30|TRBJ1-1|TRBD1
CAWSTLDRAAFF
>TRBV5-5|TRBJ2-7|.
CASSLVGGAYEQYF
>TRBV29-1|TRBJ1-2|.
CSVEDRVTYYGYTF
>TRBV15|TRBJ2-2|.
CATSRGWAGELFF
>TRBV10-3|TRBJ2-5|TRBD2
CAIGEASGIQETQYF
>TRBV5-1|TRBJ2-1|TRBD2
CASSLEGTSTINEQFF
>TRBV28|TRBJ1-3|.
CASRTREALSGNTIYF
>TRBV10-1|TRBJ2-3|.
CATSKRAYTDTQYF
>TRBV4-1|TRBJ2-7|TRBD1
CASSQEGQGSYEQYF
>TRBV6-1|TRBJ2-7|TRBD1
CASRTGAYEQYF
>TRBV9|TRBJ2-7|TRBD2
CASSVGISGSDYEQYF
>TRBV9|TRBJ2-1|.
CASSVGDPGLPYNEQFF
>TRBV2|TRBJ2-7|.
CASRSSTYEQYF
>TRBV7-9|TRBJ1-1|.
CAIREEGANTEAFF
>TRBV7-3|TRBJ2-3|TRBD2
CASSRTSGVDTQYF
>TRBV7-9|TRBJ1-5|.
CASSFGSSSNQPQHF
>TRBV27|TRBJ1-2|.
CASSLSVGDGYTF
>TRBV29-1|TRBJ2-1|.
CSAEGRGGAFNEQFF
>TRBV5-5|TRBJ1-5|.
CASSLGTGSNQPQHF
>TRBV19|TRBJ2-7|.
CASSDAGGSSYEQYF
>TRBV7-8|TRBJ1-1|.
CASSLTYGTEAFF
>TRBV19|TRBJ2-7|.
CASSIDPSANYEQYF
>TRBV19|TRBJ2-2|.
CASTRTVPTGELFF
>TRBV4-1|TRBJ2-3|TRBD2
CASSQRGLAGDITDTQYF
>TRBV28|TRBJ2-7|TRBD2
CASSLCGIKRSGLAGGPYEQYF
>TRBV19|TRBJ2-3|.
CASSIVPSTDTQYF
>TRBV6-1|TRBJ1-5|TRBD1
CASSEGEGWGQLNQPQHF
>TRBV19|TRBJ1-5|TRBD1
CASSSEDRVNQPQHF
>TRBV6-5|TRBJ1-2|.
CASSSFDRPRNGYTF
>TRBV5-6|TRBJ2-7|.
CASRMNVRSYEQYF
>TRBV25-1|TRBJ2-6|TRBD1
CASSEQRTGGSGANVLTF
>TRBV20-1|TRBJ2-7|.
CSARGSYEQYF
>TRBV5-6|TRBJ1-1|.
CASSLALEGLSQAFF
>TRBV25-1|TRBJ1-2|.
CASTRDNGGYTF
>TRBV19|TRBJ2-7|TRBD1
CASSNDRDRGRNEQYF
>TRBV27|TRBJ2-7|TRBD1
CASSARDRGYEQYF
>TRBV6-5|TRBJ2-7|TRBD2
CASSFRLAGGEEQYF
>TRBV5-1|TRBJ1-2|.
CASSFSIYYGYTF
>TRBV29-1|TRBJ2-1|TRBD2
CSVLSGSVNEQFF
>TRBV9|TRBJ1-1|.
CASSVLGQGTEAFF
>TRBV27|TRBJ2-5|.
CASSSGTQQETQYF